The 5 T cell receptor beta chains below all came from one sample that was sequenced in a study of cytomegalovirus exposure and HLA in healthy donors. PCR primers comprised 60 Vbeta and 13 Jbeta primers. Assay used: immunoSEQ multiplex PCR; TCRdb lists only in-frame clones, some missing. Of 85,000 to 130,000 clones listed, about three quarters are singletons. The sample was PBMCs. Receptors were obtained from a male donor in good health and CMV-seropositive.

This clone was seen a few times. The chain employs TRBV7-6 and TRBJ2-1; 8 bases line up with TRBD2. CDR1 and CDR2 (germline): SGHVS, FNYEAQ. There are 16 residues in the CDR3. The junction had 6 bases not matched to a gene; V was cut back by 0 bases and J by 5 bases. The CDR3 sequence is CASSLAVSGGNNEQFF. CDR3 nucleotides: TGTGCCAGCAGCTTAGCGGTCAGCGGGGGAAACAATGAGCAGTTCTTC.

This chain uses TRBV6-5 with TRBJ2-1, with a weak D call TRBD2 (5 bases). CDR1 and CDR2 (germline): MNHEY, SVGAGI. Trimming pared 6 bases from V and 5 bases from J, leaving 5 bases between. The CDR3 consists of 11 residues. The CDR3 region is CASRGDNEQFF. The CDR3 bases are TGTGCCAGCAGGGGAGACAATGAGCAGTTCTTC.

The chain has TRBV13 and TRBJ2-7, with D unresolved. Germline CDR1 is PRHDT and CDR2 is FYEKMQ (reference sequence). V was clipped by 5 bases and J by 6 bases, with 11 bases between them. There are 12 residues in the CDR3. CDR3 bases: TGTGCCAGCAGCCCGGGTCCCTGCGAGCAGTACTTC. Its translation: CASSPGPCEQYF.

This clone was seen a few times. Written as DNA, the CDR3 is TGTGCCAGCAGCAGGATAGCGGGGTCATACAATGAGCAGTTCTTC. Its translation: CASSRIAGSYNEQFF. The rearrangement joins TRBV11-3 to TRBJ2-1; 8 bases are shared with TRBD2. The CDR3 sequence is 15 residues long. V trimming: 5 bases; J trimming: 4 bases; junction bases outside the gene matches: 7. Germline V CDR1 and CDR2: SGHNT, YENEEA. Complete variable domain (other parts from reference TRBV11-3 and TRBJ2-1): EAGVVQSPRYKIIEKKQPVAFWCNPISGHNTLYWYLQNLGQGPELLIRYENEEAVDDSQLPKDRFSAERLKGVDSTLKIQPAELGDSAVYLCASSRIAGSYNEQFFGPGTRLTVL.

The genes are TRBV19 and TRBJ2-7, with 9 positions matching TRBD1. Germline V gene lookup returns CDR1 LNHDA and CDR2 SQIVND (reference sequence). CDR3 length: 14 residues. The V gene end was trimmed by 5 bases and the J gene end by 0 bases; junction bases not matched to a gene: 2. The chain's CDR3 is CASSATGGSYEQYF. For the CDR3, the DNA is TGTGCCAGTAGTGCGACAGGGGGCTCCTACGAGCAGTACTTC.